These 6 T cell receptor beta chains were sequenced from one sample in a study of cytomegalovirus exposure and HLA in healthy donors. 13 Jbeta primers and 60 Vbeta primers were used for the PCR. Sequencing was performed with immunoSEQ multiplex PCR; in TCRdb, only in-frame clones are kept and a portion is missing. The repertoire has 130,000 to 150,000 clones, almost 85% of them found once; the top ten carry 5.7%. Sequencing was done on a sample of PBMCs. These receptors all come from a man younger than 45 in good health and CMV-seropositive.

This chain links TRBV27 with TRBJ1-2; the D gene is possibly TRBD1 (5 bases). In germline, CDR1 is MNHEY, CDR2 SMNVEV (reference sequence). This CDR3 contains 15 residues. V lost 5 bases and J lost 2, with 15 bases in between. Here the CDR3 DNA reads TGTGCCAGCAGTCCGACCCCCGCAGGGAACTATGGCTACACCTTC. This gives the protein CASSPTPAGNYGYTF.

The rearrangement joins TRBV7-2 to TRBJ2-1, with 8 nucleotides matching TRBD2. The trim removed 4 bases at V and 6 bases at J, leaving 11 bases unmatched. CDR3 length equals 16 residues. In germline, CDR1 is SGHTA, CDR2 FQGNSA. The CDR3 sequence: CASSSLGAGGRNEQFF. CDR3 DNA sequence: TGTGCCAGCAGCTCCTTGGGGGCGGGGGGTCGCAATGAGCAGTTCTTC.

The chain employs TRBV5-5 and TRBJ1-6, with 8 nucleotides matching TRBD1. V was pared by 4 bases and J by 10 bases, with 10 bases of the junction left unmatched. Germline values: CDR1 SGHKS, CDR2 YYEKEE (reference sequence). The CDR3 is 15 residues long. In nucleotides, the CDR3 is TGTGCCAGCAGCCCGACAGGGGAGGTAGCCTCACCCCTCCACTTT. Amino acids: CASSPTGEVASPLHF.

The V call is TRBV2, the J call TRBJ2-3; TRBD2 matches at 13 bases. The germline V gene encodes CDR1 SNHLY and CDR2 FYNNEI. The V and J ends lost 6 bases and 10 bases, in that order; junction bases with no gene match: 4. CDR3 length equals 13 residues. The CDR3 DNA follows: TGTGCCAGCAGGGGACTAGCGGGATTTCCGCAGTATTTT. This encodes CASRGLAGFPQYF.

This clone was counted a single time. The V gene is TRBV10-3, the J gene TRBJ2-7; 7 bases match TRBD1. The assigned J gene may be wrong: the sequence end matches TRBJ2-5 better. Per the germline V gene, CDR1 is ENHRY and CDR2 is SYGVKD. The CDR3 spans 14 residues. Here the CDR3 DNA reads TGTGCCATCAGTGAGTCGGACAGGTTGGAGACCCAGTACTTC. Translating gives CAISESDRLETQYF.

This chain connects TRBV2 to TRBJ1-3, with D hard to call. The length of the CDR3 is 14 residues. Per germline, CDR1 SNHLY and CDR2 FYNNEI. The ends were cut back, 7 bases at V and 0 bases at J, with 10 bases in the middle. The CDR3 nucleotides are TGTGCCAGCACCGTCCGGGGCTCTGGAAACACCATATATTTT. This codes for CASTVRGSGNTIYF.